This paragraph reports one TCR beta chain. Original analysis: How many nucleated cells were present was estimated from reference gene primer amplification. Profiling relied on immunoSEQ multiplex PCR, and the TCRdb table lists in-frame clones only, not all of them. That table is the source of V, J and clone size, and D and trimming were worked out from the DNA. The sample lists about 280,000 clones, around 90% occurring once. CDR3 length: 17 amino acids. V was clipped by 3 bases and J by 0 bases, with 15 bases between them. Germline CDR1 SEHNR, CDR2 FQNEAQ (reference sequence). The source of the sample is a study of blood T cell repertoires in COVID-19. Participants came from some 23 US areas, aged roughly 18 to 90 years. Donors in Cohort 3 who had recovered were those with two negative PCRs, healthcare professional clearance, or resolution of their symptoms.

The chain has TRBV7-9 and TRBJ2-1, with D possibly TRBD1 on 5 matching bases. The TCR sequence derives from a woman between 35 and 50 years old who had recovered from COVID-19. The sequenced material came from PBMCs or T cells enriched from blood (not recorded which). CDR3 nucleotides: TGTGCCAGCAGCTTTTTCGAGGACACAAGCTCCTACAATGAGCAGTTCTTC. Encoded protein: CASSFFEDTSSYNEQFF.